These 17 T cell receptor beta chains were sequenced from one sample in a study of T cells in Graves' hyperthyroidism and ophthalmopathy. Amplification of TCR beta CDR3 regions was performed using RNA transcripts as template. The TCR CDR3 first-round RT-PCR relied on the HTBI primer set. TCRdb re-derived calls from the multiplex PCR reads in MiXCR, one entry per CDR3 protein. This sample has 400,000 to 500,000 distinct CDR3 sequences; about an eighth occur once, and the top ten carry 5% to 6%. Sequenced sample: blood. Receptors were obtained from a woman between 18 and 30 years old with Graves' hyperthyroidism.

This clonotype showed up just once. The V gene is TRBV28, the J gene TRBJ1-4, with D possibly TRBD1 on 5 matching bases. Trimming left V 7 bases short and J 0 bases short, with 9 bases between. Germline CDR1 and CDR2: MDHEN and SYDVKM. The CDR3 has 14 amino acids. CDR3 DNA: TGTGCCAGCACGACAGTTGCAACTAATGAAAAACTGTTTTTT. Protein product: CASTTVATNEKLFF.

The sample holds many counts of this clonotype. This chain uses TRBV2 with TRBJ1-5; 7 bases agree with TRBD1. V was clipped by 7 bases and J by 3 bases; unmatched bases: 9. The CDR3 extends over 15 amino acids. The germline gives CDR1 SNHLY, CDR2 FYNNEI. CDR3 in DNA: TGTGCCAGCAAGACAGGGAAAGAGGACAATCAGCCCCAGCATTTT. As protein: CASKTGKEDNQPQHF. Together with reference TRBV2 and TRBJ1-5, the CDR3 gives the full variable domain: EPEVTQTPSHQVTQMGQEVILRCVPISNHLYFYWYRQILGQKVEFLVSFYNNEISEKSEIFDDQFSVERPDGSNFTLKIRSTKLEDSAMYFCASKTGKEDNQPQHFGDGTRLSIL.

The chain has TRBV6-1 and TRBJ1-5, with TRBD1 as a possible D gene (5 bases). CDR1 is MNHNS and CDR2 is SASEGT in the germline V gene. Trimming took 6 bases from V and 2 from J, leaving 11 bases between them. The CDR3 consists of 14 residues. The CDR3 is CASSKWDGNQPQHF. The CDR3 DNA reads TGTGCCAGCAGCAAGTGGGACGGCAATCAGCCCCAGCATTTT.

At least ten counts were recorded for this clonotype. The V and J genes are TRBV4-1 and TRBJ2-7; D not resolved. Germline lookup yields CDR1 MGHRA and CDR2 YSYEKL. This CDR3 has 15 residues. Trimming removed 0 bases from V and 2 bases from J, with 11 bases in between. The CDR3 DNA follows: TGCGCCAGCAGCCAAGAACATCCCTCCGCCTACGAGCAGTACTTC. Translation: CASSQEHPSAYEQYF.

This clonotype was counted at least ten times. The chain has TRBV28 and TRBJ2-3; D gene ambiguous. The length of the CDR3 is 14 residues. V gave up 6 bases and J gave up 0 bases, with 10 bases separating them. Germline CDR1 and CDR2: MDHEN and SYDVKM. CDR3 in amino acids: CASSQISSTDTQYF. CDR3 in DNA: TGTGCCAGCAGCCAGATTTCTAGCACAGATACGCAGTATTTT.

This clonotype was detected ten times or more. The chain employs TRBV27 and TRBJ1-2; 9 bases line up with TRBD1. V was clipped by 5 bases and J by 4 bases; unmatched bases: 11. From germline, CDR1 is MNHEY and CDR2 SMNVEV (reference sequence). The CDR3 runs to 16 residues. CDR3 sequence: CASSPGTGLPTYGYTF. DNA for the CDR3: TGTGCCAGCAGTCCCGGGACAGGGTTACCCACCTATGGCTACACCTTC.

In its sample, this clonotype was seen many times. This chain connects TRBV20-1 to TRBJ2-3; 8 bases map to TRBD2. Trimming took 0 bases from V and 5 from J; bases not matched to a gene: 4. The CDR3 has 14 amino acids. Germline lookup yields CDR1 DFQATT and CDR2 SNEGSKA (reference sequence). CDR3 amino acids: CSARDGAGGDTQYF. CDR3 DNA: TGCAGTGCTAGAGACGGGGCGGGAGGAGATACGCAGTATTTT.

This clonotype was counted many times. V gene TRBV5-5 combines with J gene TRBJ2-7; possibly TRBD1 or TRBD2 for D (6 bases each). Germline loops: CDR1 SGHKS, CDR2 YYEKEE (reference sequence). CDR3 length equals 14 residues. V dropped 5 bases and J dropped 3 bases, with 15 bases sitting between them. The CDR3 is CASRPTGALYEQYF. The CDR3 nucleotides are TGTGCCAGCAGGCCTACGGGGGCCCTCTACGAGCAGTACTTC. The whole variable domain, remainder taken from reference TRBV5-5 and TRBJ2-7, is DAGVTQSPTHLIKTRGQQVTLRCSPISGHKSVSWYQQVLGQGPQFIFQYYEKEERGRGNFPDRFSARQFPNYSSELNVNALLLGDSALYLCASRPTGALYEQYFGPGTRLTVT.

This clonotype was seen ten or more times. V gene TRBV3-1 combines with J gene TRBJ1-6; 10 nucleotides agree with TRBD1. Germline-derived CDR1 and CDR2 are LGHDT and YNNKEL (reference sequence). V shed 7 bases and J 4 bases; nucleotides not matched to a gene: 4. The CDR3 is 15 residues long. For the CDR3, the DNA is TGTGCCAGCACCAAGGGACAGGGGTATAATTCACCCCTCCACTTT. This translates into CASTKGQGYNSPLHF.

This clonotype occurred a few times. The chain is built from TRBV4-1 and TRBJ2-3; 11 nucleotides align to TRBD1. With V trimmed by 6 bases and J by 3 bases, 8 bases remained unmatched. CDR1 and CDR2 from the germline V gene are MGHRA and YSYEKL. This CDR3 has 16 amino acids. CDR3 sequence reads: CASSPVGTGGTDTQYF. For the CDR3, the DNA is TGCGCCAGCAGTCCGGTTGGGACAGGGGGGACAGATACGCAGTATTTT.

In this sample, this clonotype turned up many times. The V call is TRBV29-1, the J call TRBJ2-1; tentatively, D is TRBD1 or TRBD2 (5 bases each). Between the trimmed V and J ends, which lost 3 bases and 9 bases, there was a span of 15 bases. Germline V CDR1 and CDR2: SQVTM, ANQGSEA. The CDR3 sequence is 13 residues long. The CDR3 coding sequence is TGCAGCGTTGAGGGCCCTGACGGGGCTGAGCAGTTCTTC. Its protein is CSVEGPDGAEQFF.

This clonotype came up many times. The V call is TRBV20-1, the J call TRBJ2-3, with 8 nucleotides matching TRBD2. CDR3 length: 13 amino acids. Losses at the gene ends were 5 bases for V and 3 bases for J; bases not matched to a gene: 4. Germline loops: CDR1 DFQATT, CDR2 SNEGSKA (reference sequence). CDR3 region: CSALSGITDTQYF. In nucleotides, the CDR3 is TGCAGTGCTCTTAGCGGGATTACAGATACGCAGTATTTT.

This sequence joins TRBV12-3 or TRBV12-4 and TRBJ1-1; 8 bases align to TRBD1. The CDR3 extends over 17 amino acids. Trimming cost V 6 bases and J 3 bases; bases outside gene matches: 15. The CDR3 nucleotides read TGTGCCAGCAGGCTTCCCGCCGGGACAGGCGGATACACTGAAGCTTTCTTT. Protein product: CASRLPAGTGGYTEAFF.

This clonotype was counted many times. This chain connects TRBV30 to TRBJ2-7; 7 bases align to TRBD2. This CDR3 region has 15 residues. V lost 3 bases to trimming and J lost 3 bases; unmatched junction nucleotides: 11. Looked up from germline, CDR1 is GTSNPN and CDR2 is SVGIG (reference sequence). For the CDR3, the DNA is TGTGCCTGGAGCCCTACTAGCGCGAGCAGCTACGAGCAGTACTTC. Protein: CAWSPTSASSYEQYF. The whole variable domain, remainder taken from reference TRBV30 and TRBJ2-7, is SQTIHQWPATLVQPVGSPLSLECTVEGTSNPNLYWYRQAAGRGLQLLFYSVGIGQISSEVPQNLSASRPQDRQFILSSKKLLLSDSGFYLCAWSPTSASSYEQYFGPGTRLTVT.

This clonotype was observed many times. The chain employs TRBV11-2 and TRBJ2-3; D tentatively fits TRBD1 or TRBD2 (5 bases each). Looked up from germline, CDR1 is SGHAT and CDR2 is FQNNGV. The CDR3 is 14 residues long. The germline V and J ends were trimmed by 5 bases and 2 bases, with 11 bases remaining between them. CDR3 sequence reads: CASSEGRVTDTQYF. CDR3 DNA: TGTGCCAGCAGCGAGGGCAGGGTCACAGATACGCAGTATTTT. Filled out from reference TRBV11-2 and TRBJ2-3, the complete variable domain reads EAGVAQSPRYKIIEKRQSVAFWCNPISGHATLYWYQQILGQGPKLLIQFQNNGVVDDSQLPKDRFSAERLKGVDSTLKIQPAKLEDSAVYLCASSEGRVTDTQYFGPGTRLTVL.

This clonotype was picked up a small number of times. Its ends do not fully match the called genes, so a read error is possible. The CDR3 here is CASSYWASSHEQYF. The DNA of the CDR3 is TGTGCCAGCAGTTACTGGGCTAGCTCCCACGAGCAGTACTTC. This chain connects TRBV6-2 or TRBV6-3 to TRBJ2-7; a possible D gene is TRBD2 (5 bases). The length of the CDR3 is 14 residues. Germline values: CDR1 MNHEY, CDR2 SVGEGT.

This clonotype was observed a few times. The chain links TRBV29-1 to TRBJ2-1; TRBD2 agrees at 7 bases. Germline V gives CDR1 SQVTM, CDR2 ANQGSEA. Trimming at V came to 4 bases and at J to 6 bases, leaving 9 bases not matched to a gene. The CDR3 runs to 14 residues. The CDR3 loop is CSVATGRRFNEQFF. The CDR3 DNA follows: TGCAGCGTTGCCACCGGGAGGCGCTTCAATGAGCAGTTCTTC.